A selection of T cell receptor beta chains follows, all from one sample in a study of shared clonotypes between healthy human individuals. Repertoires were generated with immunoSEQ multiplex PCR, while TCRdb's copy carries only in-frame clones and drops some. Of about a million clones listed, roughly 80% are singletons. Sequencing was done on a sample of memory CD4+ T cells from PBMCs. The receptors were gathered from a man in his late teens or twenties in good health. Some clones in this sample may be carry-over from other donors' samples. Both conserved end residues are trimmed from each CDR3. Fields, in order: V gene, J gene, CDR3 protein.

V gene: TRBV29-1; J gene: TRBJ1-4; CDR3 protein: SVGSDPNEKLF
V gene: TRBV7-2; J gene: TRBJ2-7; CDR3 protein: ASSLNWSGEQY
V gene: TRBV2; J gene: TRBJ1-1; CDR3 protein: ASEGSRNTEAF
V gene: TRBV7-3; J gene: TRBJ1-6; CDR3 protein: ASSQGPPDVSPLH
V gene: TRBV5-3; J gene: TRBJ2-7; CDR3 protein: ARSLARGGEYEQY
V gene: TRBV5-1; J gene: TRBJ1-4; CDR3 protein: ASRVAPNEKLF
V gene: TRBV7-2; J gene: TRBJ1-1; CDR3 protein: ASSQRTGYRTEAF
V gene: TRBV15; J gene: TRBJ2-7; CDR3 protein: ATSRAGPIYEQY
V gene: TRBV6-5; J gene: TRBJ2-1; CDR3 protein: ASRLAGATNEQF
V gene: TRBV18; J gene: TRBJ2-6; CDR3 protein: ASSPTFTSGSTGANVLT
V gene: TRBV2; J gene: TRBJ1-5; CDR3 protein: ASSRAYSNQPQH
V gene: TRBV5-1; J gene: TRBJ2-2; CDR3 protein: ASSLEGRGAGELF